This T cell receptor (beta chain) was retrieved from a study of cytomegalovirus exposure and HLA in healthy donors. Vbeta (60) and Jbeta (13) primers were used in the PCR. The assay was immunoSEQ multiplex PCR, and TCRdb's table has in-frame clones only and misses some. This sample has under 200,000 clones; roughly 81% occur once, and the top ten carry less than 15%. The CDR3 is made up of 15 amino acids. V shed 2 bases and J shed 5 bases, with 16 bases lying between them. Looked up from germline, CDR1 is KGHSH and CDR2 is LQKENI. V and J are TRBV18 and TRBJ2-7, with D tentatively TRBD1 (6 bases). Sequenced sample: PBMCs. This receptor was obtained from a woman between 45 and 65 years old in good health and CMV-seronegative. CDR3: CASSPGGQPGHEQYF. CDR3 bases: TGTGCCAGCTCACCAGGCGGACAGCCCGGGCACGAGCAGTACTTC.